Included here is one T cell receptor (beta chain) sequence, with context. Its antigen is not known. The sample originates from a study of OX40 agonist ivuxolimab in advanced cancers. Produced via immunoSEQ multiplex PCR; TCRdb's table is partial and in-frame only. The sample has roughly 30,000 clones, more than 75% seen once. V lost 1 base, J lost 5 bases, and 14 bases lay in between. CDR1 and CDR2 from the germline V gene are SEHNR and FQNEAQ (reference sequence). The CDR3 runs to 16 residues. The study's findings and limits: Compared with CD4+, CD8+ T cells on average had more expanded clones.

The TCR was taken from an adult with an advanced solid tumor such as melanoma, head and neck, liver or kidney cancer. The material was CD4+ or CD8+ T cells sorted from blood, obtained in a trial of the OX40 agonist ivuxolimab. The chain has TRBV7-9 and TRBJ1-4; perhaps TRBD1 as D (5 bases). This chain's CDR3 is CASSLEGMGGNEKLFF. CDR3 sequence (DNA): TGTGCCAGCAGCTTAGAAGGAATGGGGGGAAATGAAAAACTGTTTTTT.